What follows describes a single TCR beta chain. The sample is drawn from a study of shared clonotypes between healthy human individuals. Germline V lookup: CDR1 SGDLS, CDR2 YYNGEE. With 3 bases removed from V and 4 bases from J, the gap between germline ends came to 17 bases. The CDR3 extends over 16 amino acids. TCRdb's table, derived via immunoSEQ multiplex PCR, lists solely in-frame clones and lacks some. The table includes 650,000 to 800,000 clones, approximately 90% detected once. Naive CD8 cells lacked CD45RO, underwent positive selection for CCR7 and left out terminally differentiated effector memory CD45RA+ cells.

V is TRBV9 and J is TRBJ2-1; possible D gene TRBD2, 6 bases. Sequenced material: naive CD8+ T cells sorted from blood. The TCR was taken from a man between 25 and 39 years old in good health. CDR3 sequence: CASSGSWDLKYNEQFF. The CDR3 nucleotides read TGTGCCAGCAGCGGCTCCTGGGACTTGAAGTACAATGAGCAGTTCTTC.